A selection of T cell receptor beta chains follows, all from one sample in a study of blood T cell repertoires in COVID-19. The method was immunoSEQ multiplex PCR; TCRdb's version includes in-frame clones alone and lacks a portion of them. The sample contains 80,000 or so clones, 90% of which appear only once. Sequenced input: peripheral blood. These TCRs come from a woman in her fifties or sixties in a cohort sampled during active COVID-19. CDR3s include the opening cysteine and the closing phenylalanine or tryptophan.

v_call,j_call,cdr3_aa
TRBV19,TRBJ2-5,CASSPGVAARTQYF
TRBV5-5,TRBJ1-6,CASSSGQGNSPLHF
TRBV10-3,TRBJ2-7,CAISEPASGRDEQYF
TRBV5-1,TRBJ2-5,CASSLGTLHQETQYF
TRBV5-5,TRBJ2-3,CASSSLSTDTQYF
TRBV2,TRBJ1-6,CASGLDRGHSPLHF
TRBV5-8,TRBJ1-2,CASSTQRGHRGGYTF
TRBV6-2/TRBV6-3,TRBJ2-1,CASSYSGTSGIYNEQFF
TRBV3-1/TRBV3-2,TRBJ2-3,CASSQLRGEGPGDTQYF
TRBV7-2,TRBJ2-7,CASSFSSGRAYEQYF
TRBV28,TRBJ1-5,CASSLGRGPSNQPQHF
TRBV3-1/TRBV3-2,TRBJ2-2,CASSLAEGFTGELFF
TRBV6-6,TRBJ2-1,CASSTVERISYNEQFF
TRBV6-5,TRBJ2-1,CASISLAGGLNEQFF
TRBV19,TRBJ1-1,CASRTGVGNTEAFF
TRBV5-1,TRBJ1-2,CASSLSGQGSYGYTF
TRBV27,TRBJ1-1,CASSLRQGGTEAFF
TRBV6-5,TRBJ2-7,CASSYSLGSSYEQYF
TRBV27,TRBJ1-1,CASSSLAGITTEAFF
TRBV11-2,TRBJ2-3,CASSVVASGKGGIVTQYF
TRBV2,TRBJ2-3,CASALDRSSTDTQYF
TRBV5-1,TRBJ2-3,CASSPEADTQYF
TRBV18,TRBJ2-1,CASSLIPPGTGVHEQFF
TRBV28,TRBJ1-5,CASRATGALSQPQHF
TRBV6-5,TRBJ1-6,CASRAGVVSPLHF
TRBV7-9,TRBJ1-1,CASSLNGQGNTEAFF
TRBV23-1,TRBJ2-1,CASSHPGSTNEQFF
TRBV19,TRBJ1-5,CASTHTSNQPQHF
TRBV19,TRBJ1-1,CASSYRGGDTEAFF
TRBV30,TRBJ1-2,CAWSSQVHYGYTF
TRBV5-1,TRBJ2-7,CASSSTVGPYEQYF
TRBV6-5,TRBJ1-4,CASSHQRGGEKLFF